Shown below are 5 T cell receptor beta chains from a single sample sequenced in a study of T-cell reconstitution after alpha-beta-depleted transplantation in children. Preparation of the TCRbeta library was carried out with unique molecular identifiers. TCRdb reprocessed the PCR reads via MiXCR and lists one record per CDR3 protein. Found here are roughly 350,000 distinct CDR3 sequences, about a tenth of them singletons; the top ten hold more than 2%. The source material was PBMCs from the stem cell graft donor, sampled from the stem cell graft. These receptors originate from a human donor who donated a stem cell graft to a child with acute lymphoblastic leukemia.

The V call is TRBV29-1, the J call TRBJ2-7; 11 bases map to TRBD2. Per germline, CDR1 SQVTM and CDR2 ANQGSEA. This CDR3 has 12 amino acids. Trimming removed 6 bases from V and 7 bases from J; junction bases left unmatched: 5. The CDR3 region is CSVTSGGGEQYF. The DNA of the CDR3 is TGCAGCGTCACTAGCGGGGGTGGGGAGCAGTACTTC.

With respect to this clonotype: An end of the junction does not agree with germline; a read error may underlie this. The chain joins TRBV7-6 to TRBJ2-2, with D perhaps matching TRBD2 (6 bases). Germline V gene sequence: CDR1 SGHVS, CDR2 FNYEAQ. The CDR3 is made up of 17 amino acids. CDR3 residues: CASSFGPGTEGTGDLFF. CDR3 sequence (DNA): TGTGCCAGCAGCTTTGGCCCCGGGACTGAAGGCACCGGGGACCTGTTTTTT.

CDR3 DNA sequence: TGCGCCAGCAGGGAGGGGGTGGACACTGAAGCTTTCTTT. Translation: CASREGVDTEAFF. The rearrangement uses TRBV4-3 and TRBJ1-1, with D possibly matching TRBD1 (6 bases). The CDR3 loop spans 13 amino acids. Germline V gene data show CDR1 as LGHNA and CDR2 as YSLEER. Trimming cost V 6 bases and J 3 bases, with 11 bases left between them.

This clonotype came up many times. The rearrangement links TRBV4-1 to TRBJ2-2; D may match TRBD1 or TRBD2 (5 bases each). Between the trimmed V and J ends, which lost 6 bases and 7 bases, there was a span of 9 bases. Germline values: CDR1 MGHRA, CDR2 YSYEKL. The CDR3 runs to 12 residues. CDR3 DNA: TGCGCCAGCAGACCTGGGGGCGGGGAGCTGTTTTTT. Its protein product is CASRPGGGELFF.

This clonotype was detected a few times. The chain couples TRBV3-1 to TRBJ2-1; D is possibly TRBD2 (6 bases). CDR3 length: 15 amino acids. Trimming took 0 bases from V and 6 from J, leaving 12 bases between them. Germline V gene lookup returns CDR1 LGHDT and CDR2 YNNKEL (reference sequence). The CDR3 sequence is CASSQDPGAPNEQFF. Here the CDR3 DNA reads TGTGCCAGCAGCCAAGATCCGGGAGCACCCAATGAGCAGTTCTTC.